These T cell receptor beta chains were read from a single sample in a study of blood T cell repertoires in COVID-19. Repertoires were generated with immunoSEQ multiplex PCR, while TCRdb's copy carries only in-frame clones and drops some. In the table there are about 300,000 clones, 75% to 90% of which are singletons. Sequencing was performed on peripheral blood. The receptors stem from a young man with active or convalescent COVID-19. Each CDR3 is given with its conserved first and last residue. A D gene is named only where the DNA matches it firmly. Not all rows give a size; the values are once, few, many and, for expanded clones, a class.

D	V	size	J	CDR3	DNA
NA	TRBV4-1	NA	TRBJ1-4	CASSRSRAAFNEKLFF	TGCGCCAGCAGCCGATCGCGGGCAGCTTTTAATGAAAAACTGTTTTTT
NA	TRBV20-1	NA	TRBJ2-1	CSASSLTSYNEQFF	TGCAGTGCTAGTTCCCTCACTTCCTACAATGAGCAGTTCTTC
TRBD1	TRBV4-1	NA	TRBJ1-1	CASSPYQGGVYTEAFF	TGCGCCAGCAGCCCCTACCAGGGGGGCGTTTACACTGAAGCTTTCTTT
NA	TRBV11-2	NA	TRBJ2-1	CASSRIRVIGHNEQFF	TGTGCCAGCAGCCGAATCAGGGTAATAGGTCACAATGAGCAGTTCTTC
TRBD1	TRBV5-1	NA	TRBJ2-2	CASSRTPQGAQTGELFF	TGCGCCAGCAGCCGAACTCCGCAGGGGGCGCAGACCGGGGAGCTGTTTTTT
NA	TRBV9	NA	TRBJ1-4	CASSVGAVEKLFF	TGTGCCAGCAGCGTAGGGGCAGTTGAAAAACTGTTTTTT
NA	TRBV2	NA	TRBJ1-5	CASSLQLQLVGGNQPQHF	TGTGCCAGCAGTCTCCAGTTACAGCTCGTGGGTGGCAATCAGCCCCAGCATTTT
TRBD2	TRBV3-1/TRBV3-2	NA	TRBJ2-7	CASSRRVAGPYEQYF	TGTGCCAGCAGCCGACGTGTAGCGGGACCCTACGAGCAGTACTTC
NA	TRBV7-6	NA	TRBJ2-1	CASSLAYGSSYNEQFF	TGTGCCAGCAGCTTAGCGTACGGGAGCTCCTACAATGAGCAGTTCTTC
NA	TRBV28	NA	TRBJ2-3	CASSLSTSTRHTDTQYF	TGTGCCAGCAGTTTATCCACCTCGACTAGGCACACAGATACGCAGTATTTT
NA	TRBV29-1	NA	TRBJ2-6	CSVVETAVRSGANVLTF	TGCAGCGTTGTTGAGACAGCCGTACGCTCTGGGGCCAACGTCCTGACTTTC
TRBD1	TRBV19	NA	TRBJ1-3	CASSHPGGKSGNTIYF	TGTGCCAGTAGTCATCCAGGGGGAAAATCTGGAAACACCATATATTTT
TRBD1	TRBV11-3	NA	TRBJ2-1	CASSSGQGAYNEQFF	TGTGCCAGCAGCTCCGGACAGGGGGCCTACAATGAGCAGTTCTTC
NA	TRBV28	NA	TRBJ2-2	CASSPIQPIGQNTGELFF	TGTGCCAGCAGCCCAATACAGCCGATCGGACAGAACACCGGGGAGCTGTTTTTT
NA	TRBV9	NA	TRBJ1-1	CASSAPTGRANTEAFF	TGTGCCAGCAGCGCGCCCACAGGACGGGCGAACACTGAAGCTTTCTTT
NA	TRBV27	NA	TRBJ1-1	CASSEAGGDTEAFF	TGTGCCAGCAGTGAGGCAGGCGGGGACACTGAAGCTTTCTTT
TRBD1	TRBV5-1	few	TRBJ1-6	CASSPDRGDSPLHF	TGCGCCAGCAGCCCGGACAGGGGGGATTCACCCCTCCACTTT
NA	TRBV28	few	TRBJ1-5	CASSHGQRNQPQHF	TGTGCCAGCAGTCACGGACAGAGAAATCAGCCCCAGCATTTT
NA	TRBV28	NA	TRBJ2-2	CASTLGWTGELFF	TGTGCCAGCACTCTCGGTTGGACCGGGGAGCTGTTTTTT
TRBD1	TRBV10-3	NA	TRBJ1-1	CAIRGTGSNTEAFF	TGTGCCATCAGGGGGACAGGTTCGAACACTGAAGCTTTCTTT
NA	TRBV2	NA	TRBJ1-3	CASTAGAGNTIYF	TGTGCCAGCACCGCGGGGGCTGGAAACACCATATATTTT
TRBD2	TRBV5-5	NA	TRBJ2-1	CASSSSGTSLSYNEQFF	TGTGCCAGCAGCTCATCCGGGACTAGCCTCTCCTACAATGAGCAGTTCTTC
NA	TRBV5-1	NA	TRBJ1-5	CASSLEGAGQPQHF	TGCGCCAGCAGCTTGGAAGGGGCAGGGCAGCCCCAGCATTTT
TRBD1	TRBV27	NA	TRBJ2-1	CASSSGQGPYNEQFF	TGTGCCAGCAGTAGTGGACAGGGCCCCTACAATGAGCAGTTCTTC
NA	TRBV15	NA	TRBJ2-3	CATSRAAGATDTQYF	TGTGCCACCAGCAGAGCGGCAGGGGCCACAGATACGCAGTATTTT
NA	TRBV7-8	once	TRBJ2-2	CASSPDRSTGELFF	TGTGCCAGCAGCCCCGACAGGTCCACCGGGGAGCTGTTTTTT
NA	TRBV6-1	NA	TRBJ1-6	CASSEWASQNSPLHF	TGTGCCAGCAGTGAATGGGCCAGCCAGAATTCACCCCTCCACTTT
NA	TRBV5-8	few	TRBJ1-5	CASWGKRTREPQHF	TGTGCCAGCTGGGGTAAACGAACGAGGGAGCCCCAGCATTTT
NA	TRBV10-1	few	TRBJ2-7	CASSGDNSYEQYF	TGCGCCAGCAGTGGGGACAATTCCTACGAGCAGTACTTC
NA	TRBV29-1	NA	TRBJ2-3	CSVEVGWGDSTDTQYF	TGCAGCGTTGAAGTTGGGTGGGGAGACTCCACAGATACGCAGTATTTT
TRBD1	TRBV2	NA	TRBJ1-6	CASSKDRAGTPLHF	TGTGCCAGCAGCAAAGACAGGGCTGGGACACCCCTCCACTTT
TRBD2	TRBV10-2	NA	TRBJ2-1	CASSETSGIITYNEQFF	TGCGCCAGCAGTGAAACTAGCGGGATTATTACATACAATGAGCAGTTCTTC
NA	TRBV6-5	once	TRBJ1-2	CASSPQGTNYGYTF	TGTGCCAGCAGTCCCCAGGGGACTAACTATGGCTACACCTTC
NA	TRBV9	NA	TRBJ2-4	CASSPRQGGKNIQYF	TGTGCCAGCAGCCCTCGACAGGGAGGCAAAAACATTCAGTACTTC
TRBD2	TRBV9	once	TRBJ2-1	CASSGTSGRHYNEQFF	TGTGCCAGCAGCGGGACTAGCGGGAGACACTACAATGAGCAGTTCTTC
TRBD1	TRBV16	once	TRBJ2-1	CASSLDQGATHNEQFF	TGTGCCAGCAGCCTAGACCAGGGGGCTACCCACAATGAGCAGTTCTTC
NA	TRBV7-9	NA	TRBJ1-2	CASTEEGDSLGGGYTF	TGTGCCAGCACCGAGGAAGGAGACAGCTTGGGGGGTGGCTACACCTTC
TRBD2	TRBV5-1	NA	TRBJ2-7	CASSLGLNYEQYF	TGCGCCAGCAGCCTGGGACTAAACTACGAGCAGTACTTC
TRBD2	TRBV6-5	once	TRBJ2-1	CASSYQASGTYNEQFF	TGTGCCAGCAGTTATCAGGCTAGCGGGACCTACAATGAGCAGTTCTTC
NA	TRBV13	NA	TRBJ1-1	CASSLGRGTEAFF	TGTGCCAGCAGCTTAGGCCGGGGAACTGAAGCTTTCTTT
TRBD1	TRBV6-5	NA	TRBJ2-7	CASSYSGTDYEQYF	TGTGCCAGCAGTTACTCCGGGACAGACTACGAGCAGTACTTC
TRBD1	TRBV5-6	NA	TRBJ2-6	CASSLVQGARRANVLTF	TGTGCCAGCAGCTTGGTCCAGGGGGCGCGAAGGGCCAACGTCCTGACTTTC
TRBD1	TRBV5-1	NA	TRBJ2-5	CASSYIGTGEETQYF	TGCGCCAGCAGTTATATTGGGACAGGGGAAGAGACCCAGTACTTC